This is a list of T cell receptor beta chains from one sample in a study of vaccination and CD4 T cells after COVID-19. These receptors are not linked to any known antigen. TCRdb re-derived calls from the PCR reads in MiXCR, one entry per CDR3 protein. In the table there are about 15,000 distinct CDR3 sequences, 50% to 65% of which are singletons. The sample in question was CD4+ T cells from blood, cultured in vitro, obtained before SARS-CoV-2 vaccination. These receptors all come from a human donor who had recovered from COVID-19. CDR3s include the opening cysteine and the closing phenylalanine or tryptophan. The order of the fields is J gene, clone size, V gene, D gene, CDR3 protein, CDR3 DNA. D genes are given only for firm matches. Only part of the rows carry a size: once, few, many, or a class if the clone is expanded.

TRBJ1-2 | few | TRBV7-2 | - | CASSSYRQPYGYTF | TGTGCCAGCAGCTCATATAGACAACCATATGGCTACACCTTC
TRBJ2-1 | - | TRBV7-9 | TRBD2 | CASGGGDYNEQFF | TGTGCCAGCGGGGGGGGGGACTACAATGAGCAGTTCTTC
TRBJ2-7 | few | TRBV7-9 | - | CASSQSLIRAGKADEQYF | TGTGCCAGCAGCCAATCTTTAATTCGGGCGGGCAAGGCGGACGAGCAGTACTTC
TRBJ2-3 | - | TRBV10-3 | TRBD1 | CAISDGLQGPDTQYF | TGTGCCATCAGTGATGGGTTACAGGGGCCAGATACGCAGTATTTT
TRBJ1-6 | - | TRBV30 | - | CAWSGIGSSYNSPLHF | TGTGCCTGGAGTGGTATTGGTAGCTCCTATAATTCACCCCTCCACTTT
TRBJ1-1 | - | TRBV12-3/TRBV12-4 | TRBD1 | CASSPGTGTEAFF | TGTGCCAGCAGTCCGGGGACAGGGACTGAAGCTTTCTTT
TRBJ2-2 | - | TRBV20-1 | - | CSARIISPGELFF | TGCAGTGCTAGAATAATTAGTCCCGGGGAGCTGTTTTTT
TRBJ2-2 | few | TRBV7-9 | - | CASGRAGTGELFF | TGTGCCAGCGGTAGAGCTGGTACCGGGGAGCTGTTTTTT
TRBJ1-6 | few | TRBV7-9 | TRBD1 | CASSLGAGGDSPLHF | TGTGCCAGCAGCTTAGGGGCAGGGGGGGATTCACCCCTCCACTTT
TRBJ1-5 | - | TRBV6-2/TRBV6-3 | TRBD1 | CASSWTGAEDQPQHF | TGTGCCAGCAGTTGGACAGGGGCTGAGGATCAGCCCCAGCATTTT